Shown below are 27 T cell receptor beta chains from a single sample sequenced in a study of Graves' ophthalmopathy and Graves' hyperthyroidism. TCR beta CDR3 regions were amplified from RNA transcripts. First-round RT-PCR used HTBI primers; second-round multiplex PCR followed. TCRdb fed the multiplex PCR reads into MiXCR, producing one record per CDR3 protein. The sample carries about 480,000 distinct CDR3 sequences, around 15% recorded once. Sequenced material: blood. The origin of the receptors is a woman in her 30s with Graves' ophthalmopathy.

This clonotype was counted many times. J is TRBJ1-1 and V is TRBV27; a weak D match, TRBD1 (5 bases). Germline V gives CDR1 MNHEY, CDR2 SMNVEV (reference sequence). Trimming removed 0 bases at V and 5 bases at J, with 13 bases between. The CDR3 length is 15 residues. The CDR3 DNA reads as TGTGCCAGCAGTTTATCGAAGGGGTGGATTACTGAAGCTTTCTTT. Protein product: CASSLSKGWITEAFF.

This clonotype was seen many times. The V and J genes are TRBV12-3 or TRBV12-4 and TRBJ2-7; 8 bases match TRBD1. CDR3 length equals 14 residues. Trimming took 7 bases from V and 5 from J; bases not matched to a gene: 10. The CDR3 region has the DNA TGTGCCAGCACCCCGACAGGGGAAATCCACGAGCAGTACTTC. Encoded protein: CASTPTGEIHEQYF.

The chain links TRBV2 to TRBJ2-5; the D is unclear. The CDR3 runs to 13 residues. V lost 1 base, J lost 3 bases, and 6 bases lay in between. The germline CDR1 and CDR2 sequences are SNHLY and FYNNEI. CDR3 in DNA: TGTGCCAGCAGTGAAGGAACAGAAGAGACCCAGTACTTC. Translating gives CASSEGTEETQYF.

Worth noting for this clonotype: Sequence at one end of the junction differs from germline and may be a read error. This chain uses TRBV5-1 with TRBJ2-4; 8 bases line up with TRBD1. The CDR3 spans 13 residues. Germline CDR1 SGHRS, CDR2 YFSETQ. The CDR3 region has the DNA TGCGCCAGCAGCTTTACGGGACAGGACATTAAGTACTTC. Translating it yields CASSFTGQDIKYF. The full variable domain, in which reference TRBV5-1 and TRBJ2-4 provide the parts outside the CDR3, is KAGVTQTPRYLIKTRGQQVTLSCSPISGHRSVSWYQQTPGQGLQFLFEYFSETQRNKGNFPGRFSGRQFSNSRSEMNVSTLELGDSALYLCASSFTGQDIKYFGAGTRLSVL.

This clonotype came up many times. The V and J genes are TRBV6-1 and TRBJ2-7; 9 bases fit TRBD2. The CDR3 is 16 amino acids. Germline trimming cut 6 bases from V and 6 bases from J; bases unmatched to any gene: 15. Per the germline V gene, CDR1 is MNHNS and CDR2 is SASEGT. The CDR3 sequence: CASSPGGGRAGTEQYF. DNA of the CDR3: TGTGCCAGCAGCCCGGGGGGCGGGAGGGCCGGTACCGAGCAGTACTTC.

This clonotype was picked up a small number of times. The genes are TRBV6-1 and TRBJ2-5; TRBD1 agrees at 7 bases. This CDR3 is 12 amino acids long. Per the germline V gene, CDR1 is MNHNS and CDR2 is SASEGT. The trim removed 11 bases at V and 5 bases at J, leaving 8 bases unmatched. This CDR3 reads CASCLGGETQYF. CDR3 coding DNA: TGTGCCTCCTGCCTAGGGGGCGAGACCCAGTACTTC.

Note on this clonotype: A much larger clone lies a single base off, so this may be a read error. The V gene is TRBV3-1, the J gene TRBJ2-7, with a weak D call TRBD1 (5 bases). Looked up from germline, CDR1 is LGHDT and CDR2 is YNNKEL (reference sequence). The germline V and J ends were trimmed by 6 bases and 3 bases, with 15 bases remaining between them. The CDR3 consists of 14 residues. CDR3 protein: CASSSPTVHYEQYF. CDR3 bases: TGTGCCAGCAGTTCCCCGACAGTTCACTACGAGCAGTACTTC.

This clonotype was counted ten times or more. The CDR3 reads CASTPRPGAYEQYF. The CDR3 region has the DNA TGTGCCAGTACTCCTAGGCCGGGGGCCTACGAGCAGTACTTC. The V call is TRBV19, the J call TRBJ2-7, with D possibly matching TRBD2 (6 bases). The CDR3 covers 14 residues. Trimming cost V 7 bases and J 2 bases, with 15 bases left between them. The V gene's germline CDR1 is LNHDA and CDR2 SQIVND (reference sequence).

Ten or more counts support this clonotype. The chain recombines TRBV30 with TRBJ2-7; 8 bases align to TRBD1. The length of the CDR3 is 13 residues. Looked up from germline, CDR1 is GTSNPN and CDR2 is SVGIG (reference sequence). After removal of 3 bases from V and 6 bases from J, the junction contained 7 bases not matched to a gene. CDR3 region: CAWSPGQGVEQYF. In DNA form, the CDR3 reads TGTGCCTGGAGCCCCGGACAGGGTGTCGAGCAGTACTTC.

There are many counts of this clonotype. This chain links TRBV20-1 with TRBJ2-5, with 8 bases identical to TRBD2. Germline V gene sequence: CDR1 DFQATT, CDR2 SNEGSKA (reference sequence). The CDR3 runs to 16 residues. V lost 1 base and J lost 5; bases outside the gene matches: 12. This CDR3 reads CSARVPGGSGVETQYF. The DNA of the CDR3 is TGCAGTGCTAGAGTTCCCGGGGGTAGCGGGGTTGAGACCCAGTACTTC.

This clonotype has more than one count but fewer than ten. The chain is built from TRBV18 and TRBJ1-3; D may be TRBD1 (5 bases). This CDR3 has 16 amino acids. Germline V CDR1 and CDR2: KGHSH, LQKENI. With 1 base removed from V and 0 bases from J, the gap between germline ends came to 10 bases. The CDR3 bases are TGTGCCAGCTCACCACTTGGCGACAGCTCTGGAAACACCATATATTTT. Residues: CASSPLGDSSGNTIYF.

Concerning this clonotype itself: This may be a read error: a much more frequent sequence differs by one nucleotide. J is TRBJ2-5 and V is TRBV7-2; 10 bases are a match to TRBD2. This CDR3 contains 15 residues. From germline, CDR1 is SGHTA and CDR2 FQGNSA. CDR3 sequence: CASSLAGLAEETHYF. DNA of the CDR3: TGTGCCAGCAGCTTAGCAGGACTAGCGGAAGAGACCCATTACTTC.

This clonotype was observed at least ten times. The J gene is TRBJ1-2, the V gene TRBV12-3 or TRBV12-4; 8 nucleotides line up with TRBD1. The CDR3 is made up of 13 amino acids. The junction had 3 bases not matched to a gene; V was cut back by 5 bases and J by 4 bases. The chain's CDR3 is CASSAGGGYGYTF. The CDR3 DNA follows: TGTGCCAGCAGTGCAGGGGGCGGCTATGGCTACACCTTC.

This clonotype was recorded at least ten times. This chain joins TRBV7-9 and TRBJ2-5; D ambiguous. The CDR3 extends over 12 amino acids. Trimming stripped 5 bases from V and 2 bases from J, with 6 bases between. Germline V gives CDR1 SEHNR, CDR2 FQNEAQ (reference sequence). The CDR3 region has the DNA TGTGCCAGCAGCCCACTTCAAGAGACCCAGTACTTC. Translating gives CASSPLQETQYF.

This chain uses TRBV5-1 with TRBJ2-5; a possible D gene is TRBD2 (5 bases). This CDR3 region has 14 residues. Germline values: CDR1 SGHRS, CDR2 YFSETQ. Trimming shortened V by 3 bases and J by 9 bases, and 18 bases separated the two germline ends. This CDR3 reads CASSWEGRQEAQYF. The CDR3 nucleotides are TGCGCCAGCAGCTGGGAAGGGCGGCAGGAGGCCCAGTACTTC.

The sample holds a few counts of this clonotype. A read error is possible here, since a much larger clone lies one base away. The CDR3 carries no conserved terminal phenylalanine or tryptophan, so it likely arises from a read error. This sequence joins TRBV12-3 or TRBV12-4 and TRBJ1-1; D perhaps matches TRBD1 (5 bases). V gave up 3 bases and J gave up 4 bases, with 9 bases separating them. CDR3 size: 13 residues. DNA of the CDR3: TGTGCCAGCAGTTTTTCCGGGGGCACTGAAGCTTTCTAT. This translates into CASSFSGGTEAFY.

This clonotype was recorded at least ten times. The V and J genes are TRBV6-2 or TRBV6-3 and TRBJ2-5; 7 bases line up with TRBD1. Germline V gene lookup returns CDR1 MNHEY and CDR2 SVGEGT. There are 14 residues in the CDR3. With V trimmed by 6 bases and J by 1 base, 5 bases remained unmatched. This CDR3 is CASRGTALQETQYF. Written as DNA, the CDR3 is TGTGCCAGCAGGGGGACAGCTCTCCAAGAGACCCAGTACTTC.

This clonotype was seen at least ten times. V and J are TRBV4-2 and TRBJ2-5; D call uncertain. Germline-derived CDR1 and CDR2 are LGHNA and YNFKEQ. V lost 0 bases and J lost 6, with 11 bases in between. The CDR3 spans 14 residues. This CDR3 reads CASSQDSTGQTQYF. CDR3 in DNA: TGTGCCAGCAGCCAAGATAGTACGGGCCAGACCCAGTACTTC.

A few counts support this clonotype. The genes are TRBV18 and TRBJ1-1; no clear D. This CDR3 spans 14 amino acids. V was pared by 3 bases and J by 8 bases, with 16 bases between. The V gene's germline CDR1 is KGHSH and CDR2 LQKENI. The CDR3 is CASSPLSGRNEAFF. The DNA for the CDR3 is TGTGCCAGCTCACCTCTCTCCGGTAGGAACGAAGCTTTCTTT.

The chain recombines TRBV11-2 with TRBJ2-7, with D perhaps matching TRBD2 (6 bases). Germline V gives CDR1 SGHAT, CDR2 FQNNGV. V shed 5 bases and J shed 0 bases, with 17 bases lying between them. CDR3 length: 16 residues. The CDR3 reads CASSETPGRSSYEQYF. The CDR3, as DNA: TGTGCCAGCAGCGAAACGCCCGGGAGAAGCTCCTACGAGCAGTACTTC. The full variable domain, rest sourced from reference TRBV11-2 and TRBJ2-7, is EAGVAQSPRYKIIEKRQSVAFWCNPISGHATLYWYQQILGQGPKLLIQFQNNGVVDDSQLPKDRFSAERLKGVDSTLKIQPAKLEDSAVYLCASSETPGRSSYEQYFGPGTRLTVT.

This clonotype showed up just a few times. This sequence joins TRBV28 and TRBJ2-1, with 7 bases that match TRBD2. The CDR3 contains 13 residues. Germline lookup yields CDR1 MDHEN and CDR2 SYDVKM. V lost 8 bases and J lost 6; bases outside the gene matches: 7. Here the CDR3 DNA reads TGTGCCAGCGCAATGGGGAGGGCCAATGAGCAGTTCTTC. Residues: CASAMGRANEQFF.

The table lists this clonotype with many counts. DNA of the CDR3: TGTGCCAGCAGCTTAACCTTGGCAGGGGACACTGAAGCTTTCTTT. It yields the protein CASSLTLAGDTEAFF. The V and J genes are TRBV7-8 and TRBJ1-1; TRBD1 is a possible D gene (6 bases). Germline V gene data show CDR1 as SGHVS and CDR2 as FQNEAQ. This CDR3 spans 15 amino acids. V dropped 2 bases and J dropped 3 bases, with 13 bases sitting between them.

This clonotype was recorded at least ten times. The V gene is TRBV6-1, the J gene TRBJ1-2; D is unclear. The germline CDR1 and CDR2 sequences are MNHNS and SASEGT. Trimming took 3 bases from V and 8 from J, leaving 10 bases between them. The length of the CDR3 is 12 residues. For the CDR3, the DNA is TGTGCCAGCAGTGATCATGGAAGAGGCTACACCTTC. Translating gives CASSDHGRGYTF.

This clonotype was seen many times. The chain links TRBV30 to TRBJ1-2; D is ambiguous. The CDR3 is 13 amino acids. Trimming cost V 1 base and J 8 bases, with 14 bases left between them. CDR1 is GTSNPN, CDR2 SVGIG, per germline (reference sequence). The chain's CDR3 is CAWSDESPWGYTF. The CDR3 DNA sequence: TGTGCCTGGAGTGACGAGAGCCCTTGGGGCTACACCTTC.

This clonotype was counted many times. The chain links TRBV18 to TRBJ1-1; D not resolved. V gave up 5 bases and J gave up 4 bases, with 14 bases separating them. Per the germline V gene, CDR1 is KGHSH and CDR2 is LQKENI. The CDR3 runs to 14 residues. The CDR3 spells CASSEDGWRTEAFF. CDR3 DNA: TGTGCCAGCTCAGAAGACGGGTGGCGCACTGAAGCTTTCTTT. The whole variable domain, filled in from reference TRBV18 and TRBJ1-1, reads NAGVMQNPRHLVRRRGQEARLRCSPMKGHSHVYWYRQLPEEGLKFMVYLQKENIIDESGMPKERFSAEFPKEGPSILRIQQVVRGDSAAYFCASSEDGWRTEAFFGQGTRLTVV.

This clonotype appeared many times. CDR3 DNA sequence: TGTGCCAGCAGCTTTGGACGCCGGGGGTCCTACGAGCAGTACTTC. Translation: CASSFGRRGSYEQYF. The V gene is TRBV7-6, the J gene TRBJ2-7; maybe TRBD2 (6 bases). V dropped 3 bases and J dropped 1 base, with 13 bases sitting between them. Germline CDR1 is SGHVS and CDR2 is FNYEAQ. The CDR3 loop spans 15 amino acids.

This clonotype was counted many times. The chain uses TRBV27 and TRBJ1-2; D possibly corresponds to TRBD1 (5 bases). This CDR3 region has 14 residues. Trimming took 3 bases from V and 4 from J, leaving 12 bases between them. Germline V gene lookup returns CDR1 MNHEY and CDR2 SMNVEV (reference sequence). Here the CDR3 DNA reads TGTGCCAGCAGTTTGAGGGGAGTAGCCTATGGCTACACCTTC. Translated, it gives CASSLRGVAYGYTF.